This TCR beta chain was recorded in a study of T-cell memory formation after mild COVID-19. Findings and caveats of the study: Among contracting clones, CD4+ were mainly CM/EM and CD8+ enriched in EMRA.

As to this clonotype: Antigen: not known. Germline is not matched at one junction end, which may reflect a read error.

Germline assignment: CDR1 SGDLS and CDR2 YYNGEE. The CDR3 is made up of 15 amino acids. MiXCR, applied by TCRdb to the 5' RACE reads, yields one record per CDR3 protein. The table has around 500,000 distinct CDR3 sequences, about 20% seen once. The sequenced material came from PBMCs or a T cell subset sorted from them (not recorded which). The rearrangement joins TRBV9 to TRBJ1-1; D may be TRBD1 (6 bases). This TCR derives from an adult woman who had mild COVID-19 (a few samples of this study predate the infection). Cell type and time point are not known. This chain's CDR3 is CASNVGIRGNTEAFF. The CDR3 DNA sequence: TGTGCCAGCAACGTAGGAATCAGGGGTAACACTGAAGCTTTCTTT.